These 3 T cell receptor beta chains were sequenced from one sample in a study of T cell responses to AZD1222 COVID-19 vaccine. Measured with immunoSEQ multiplex PCR; TCRdb has only the in-frame clones, and not every one. The sample consists of about 120,000 clones, roughly 87% of them appearing once. The specimen comprised peripheral blood, sampled on day 0 of AZD1222 vaccination. These receptors all stem from an adult in good health.

The chain has TRBV19 and TRBJ1-1; D perhaps matches TRBD1 (5 bases). With 7 bases removed from V and 6 bases from J, the gap between germline ends came to 15 bases. Germline V gene sequence: CDR1 LNHDA, CDR2 SQIVND (reference sequence). The CDR3 spans 13 residues. The CDR3 reads CASTSSRGPEAFF. CDR3 nucleotide sequence: TGTGCCAGTACCTCCTCCCGGGGACCTGAAGCTTTCTTT.

The chain couples TRBV3-1 (or the pseudogene TRBV3-2) to TRBJ2-2, with a possible D match to TRBD2 (5 bases). The germline gives CDR1 LGHDT, CDR2 YNNKEL (reference sequence). Trimming shortened V by 0 bases and J by 0 bases, and 11 bases separated the two germline ends. This CDR3 contains 17 residues. CDR3 amino acids: CASSQDKPGTNTGELFF. In DNA, the CDR3 is TGTGCCAGCAGCCAAGATAAGCCGGGGACGAACACCGGGGAGCTGTTTTTT.

This rearrangement joins TRBV6-5 to TRBJ1-2; 10 bases are shared with TRBD1. V lost 2 bases, J lost 4 bases, and 4 bases stayed unmatched. The CDR3 is 15 residues long. Per germline, CDR1 MNHEY and CDR2 SVGAGI. CDR3 sequence (DNA): TGTGCCAGCAGTTACAGGGGACAGGGGTCCTATGGCTACACCTTC. Its translation is CASSYRGQGSYGYTF.